This T cell receptor (beta chain) was identified in a study of CD8+ T cells in alopecia areata. Study-wide points: There were many expanded lesional clones persisting in scalp and blood during tofacitinib.

There are 16 residues in the CDR3. CDR1 GTSNPN and CDR2 SVGIG come from the germline V gene (reference sequence). The V and J ends lost 3 bases and 0 bases respectively, with 17 bases between them. As for this clone: Its antigen is not identified.

This sample's treatment: oral pan-JAK inhibitor, 5-10 mg twice daily. Extracted from the samples, RNA was reverse transcribed into cDNA to serve as the sequencing template. The repertoire was sequenced with immunoSEQ multiplex PCR; TCRdb's copy has only in-frame clones and lacks some. The table has around 200,000 clones, 50% to 75% seen once. The receptor's source is a human donor with alopecia areata. The chain combines TRBV30 with TRBJ1-2; D may be TRBD1 (5 bases). The material was CD4+ T cells sorted from blood, obtained at week 4, from a patient treated with tofacitinib. This chain's CDR3 is CAWRPRRGEANYGYTF. The DNA for the CDR3 is TGTGCCTGGAGGCCTAGGAGGGGAGAAGCTAACTATGGCTACACCTTC.